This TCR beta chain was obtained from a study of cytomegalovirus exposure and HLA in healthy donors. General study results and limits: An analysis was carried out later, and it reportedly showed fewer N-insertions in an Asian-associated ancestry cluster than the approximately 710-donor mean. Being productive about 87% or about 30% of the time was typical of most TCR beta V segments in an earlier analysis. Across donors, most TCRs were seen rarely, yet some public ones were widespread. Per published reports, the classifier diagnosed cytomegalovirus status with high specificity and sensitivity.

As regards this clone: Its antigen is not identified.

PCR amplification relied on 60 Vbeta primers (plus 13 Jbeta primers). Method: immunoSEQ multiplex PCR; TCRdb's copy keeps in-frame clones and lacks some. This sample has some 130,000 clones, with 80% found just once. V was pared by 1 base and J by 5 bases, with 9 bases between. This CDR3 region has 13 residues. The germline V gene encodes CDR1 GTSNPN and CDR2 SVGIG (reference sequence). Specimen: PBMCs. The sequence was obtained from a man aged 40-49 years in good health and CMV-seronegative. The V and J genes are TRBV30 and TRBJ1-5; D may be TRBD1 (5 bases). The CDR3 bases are TGTGCCTGGAGTGCAGGGCGATATCAGCCCCAGCATTTT. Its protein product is CAWSAGRYQPQHF.